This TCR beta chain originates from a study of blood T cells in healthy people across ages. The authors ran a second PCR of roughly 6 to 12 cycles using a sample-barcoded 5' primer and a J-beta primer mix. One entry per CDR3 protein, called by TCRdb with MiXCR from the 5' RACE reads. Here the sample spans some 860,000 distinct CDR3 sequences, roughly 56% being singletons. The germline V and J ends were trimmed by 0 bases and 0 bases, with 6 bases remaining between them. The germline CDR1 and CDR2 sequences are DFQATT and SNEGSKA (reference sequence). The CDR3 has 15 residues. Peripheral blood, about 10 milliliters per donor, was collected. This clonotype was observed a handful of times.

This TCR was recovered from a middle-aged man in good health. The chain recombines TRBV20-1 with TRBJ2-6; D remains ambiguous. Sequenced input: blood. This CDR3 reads CSARDLDSGANVLTF. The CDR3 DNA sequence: TGCAGTGCTAGAGATTTGGACTCTGGGGCCAACGTCCTGACTTTC.